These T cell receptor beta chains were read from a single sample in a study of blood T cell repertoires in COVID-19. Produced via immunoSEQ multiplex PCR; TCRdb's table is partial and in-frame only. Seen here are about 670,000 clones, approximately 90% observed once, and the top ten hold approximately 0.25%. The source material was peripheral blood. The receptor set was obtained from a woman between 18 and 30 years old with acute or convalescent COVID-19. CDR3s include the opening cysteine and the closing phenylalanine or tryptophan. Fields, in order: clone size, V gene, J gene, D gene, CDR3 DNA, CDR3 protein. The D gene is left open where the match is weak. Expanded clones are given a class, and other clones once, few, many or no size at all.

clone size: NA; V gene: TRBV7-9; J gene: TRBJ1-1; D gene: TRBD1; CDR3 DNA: TGTGCCAGCAGCTCAGACAGGGGGCAAAGCGAAGCTTTCTTT; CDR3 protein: CASSSDRGQSEAFF
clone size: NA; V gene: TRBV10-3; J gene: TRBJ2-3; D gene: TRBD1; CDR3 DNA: TGTGCCATCAGTGAACCGGGACAGGGATTCACAGATACGCAGTATTTT; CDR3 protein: CAISEPGQGFTDTQYF
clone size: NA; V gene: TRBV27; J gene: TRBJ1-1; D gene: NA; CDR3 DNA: TGTGCCAGCAGTTTCGGGGGTATTACTGAAGCTTTCTTT; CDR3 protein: CASSFGGITEAFF
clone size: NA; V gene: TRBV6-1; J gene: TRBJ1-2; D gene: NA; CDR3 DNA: TGTGCCAGCAGTGAAAGGGGGTATGGCTACACCTTC; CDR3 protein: CASSERGYGYTF
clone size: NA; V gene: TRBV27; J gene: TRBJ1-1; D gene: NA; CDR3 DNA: TGTGCCAGCAGTTTACCCGGTAAAGCTTTCTTT; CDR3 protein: CASSLPGKAFF
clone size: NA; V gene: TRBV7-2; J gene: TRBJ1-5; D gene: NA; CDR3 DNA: TGTGCCAGCAGCTTATTGGACAGCCCCCTGGTGGGGAATCAGCCCCAGCATTTT; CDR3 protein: CASSLLDSPLVGNQPQHF
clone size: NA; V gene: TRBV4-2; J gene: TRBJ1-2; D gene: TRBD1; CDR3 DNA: TGTGCCAGCAGCCAAGAAAGGGGACAGGGGCTAAAATATGGCTACACCTTC; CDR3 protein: CASSQERGQGLKYGYTF
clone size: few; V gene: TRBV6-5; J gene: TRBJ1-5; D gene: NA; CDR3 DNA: TGTGCCAGCAGTTACTCTTTGGACTCGTCACAGCCCCAGCATTTT; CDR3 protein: CASSYSLDSSQPQHF
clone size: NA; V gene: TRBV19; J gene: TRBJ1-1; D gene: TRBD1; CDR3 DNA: TGTGCCGTATACGGGACAGGGGGCGAAGCTTTCTTT; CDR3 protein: CAVYGTGGEAFF
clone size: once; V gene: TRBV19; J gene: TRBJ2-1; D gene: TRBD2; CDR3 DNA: TGTGCCAGTAGAGTGGCTAGCGGGGGGGCGGGTGAGCAGTTCTTC; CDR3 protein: CASRVASGGAGEQFF
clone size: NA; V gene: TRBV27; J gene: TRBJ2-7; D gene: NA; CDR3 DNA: TGTGCCAGCAGTTTACGGGGTGGGTACGAGCAGTACTTC; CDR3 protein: CASSLRGGYEQYF
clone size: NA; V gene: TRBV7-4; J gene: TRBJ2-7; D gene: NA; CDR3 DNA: TGTGCCAGCAGCATTCGGGGACAGTACTTC; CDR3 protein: CASSIRGQYF
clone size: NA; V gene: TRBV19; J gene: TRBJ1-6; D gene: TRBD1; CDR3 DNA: TGTGCCAGCTCAACGACAGGGATCTATTCACCCCTCCACTTT; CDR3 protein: CASSTTGIYSPLHF
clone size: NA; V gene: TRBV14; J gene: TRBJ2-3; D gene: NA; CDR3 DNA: TGTGCCAGCAGCCAAGATGGTAGCGCTAGCACAGATACGCAGTATTTT; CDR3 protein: CASSQDGSASTDTQYF
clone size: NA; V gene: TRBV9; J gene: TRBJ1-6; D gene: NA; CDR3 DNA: TGTGCCAGCAGCGAGATCAGGGTAGGATCACCCCTCCACTTT; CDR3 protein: CASSEIRVGSPLHF
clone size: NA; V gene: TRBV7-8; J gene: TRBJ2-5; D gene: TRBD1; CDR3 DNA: TGTGCCAGCAGCTTAGAGACAGGGGAAAAGGAGACCCAGTACTTC; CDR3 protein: CASSLETGEKETQYF
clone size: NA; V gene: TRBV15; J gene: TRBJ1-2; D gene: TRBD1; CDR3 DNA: TGTGCCACCAGCAGAGTCGACCGGGACAGGGGTTACACCTTC; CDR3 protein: CATSRVDRDRGYTF
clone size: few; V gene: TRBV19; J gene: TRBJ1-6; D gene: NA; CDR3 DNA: TGTGCCAGTAGTCCTCTCCGACAGCCTCACGACTATAATTCACCCCTCCACTTT; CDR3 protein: CASSPLRQPHDYNSPLHF
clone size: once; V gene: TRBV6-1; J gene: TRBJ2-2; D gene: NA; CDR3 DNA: TGTGCCAGCAGTGAAATTATTGACAGGACGGGCGGGGAGCTGTTTTTT; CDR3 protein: CASSEIIDRTGGELFF
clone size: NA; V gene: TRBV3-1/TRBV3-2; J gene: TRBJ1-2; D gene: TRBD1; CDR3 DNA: TGTGCCAGCAGCCCCCACAGGGGAGAAGGGGGCTACACCTTC; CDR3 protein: CASSPHRGEGGYTF